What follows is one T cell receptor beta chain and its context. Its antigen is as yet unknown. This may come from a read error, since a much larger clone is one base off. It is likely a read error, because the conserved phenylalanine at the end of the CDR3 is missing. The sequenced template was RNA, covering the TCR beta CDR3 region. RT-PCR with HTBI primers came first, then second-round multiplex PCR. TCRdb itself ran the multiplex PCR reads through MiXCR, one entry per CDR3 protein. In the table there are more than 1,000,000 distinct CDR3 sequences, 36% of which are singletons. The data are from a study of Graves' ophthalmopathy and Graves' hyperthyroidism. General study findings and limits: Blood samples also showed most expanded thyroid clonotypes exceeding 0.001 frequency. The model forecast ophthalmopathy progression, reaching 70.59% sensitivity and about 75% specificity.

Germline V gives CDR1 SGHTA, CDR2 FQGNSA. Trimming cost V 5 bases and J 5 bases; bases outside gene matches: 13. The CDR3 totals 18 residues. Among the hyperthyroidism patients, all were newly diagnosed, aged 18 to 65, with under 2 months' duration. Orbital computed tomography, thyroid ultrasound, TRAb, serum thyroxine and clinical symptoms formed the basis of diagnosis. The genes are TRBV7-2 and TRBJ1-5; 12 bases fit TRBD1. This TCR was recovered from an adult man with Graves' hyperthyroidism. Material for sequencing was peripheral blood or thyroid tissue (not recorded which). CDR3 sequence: CASSTQSRDRGLHQPQHL. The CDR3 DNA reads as TGTGCCAGCAGCACCCAGTCCCGGGACAGGGGGCTTCATCAGCCCCAGCATCTT.